The 9 T cell receptor beta chains given below trace back to one sample, sequenced in a study of T cell responses to AZD1222 COVID-19 vaccine. Profiled with immunoSEQ multiplex PCR; TCRdb holds only in-frame clones, not every one. The table lists approximately 140,000 clones, roughly 90% of them singletons, with under 1.5% in the top ten. Sequences were derived from peripheral blood, sampled on day 0 of AZD1222 vaccination. These receptors came from an adult in good health.

This chain links TRBV7-2 with TRBJ2-7, with 8 bases identical to TRBD1. This CDR3 contains 14 residues. The germline gives CDR1 SGHTA, CDR2 FQGNSA. J was trimmed by 5 bases and V by 5 bases; bases with no gene match: 8. Here the CDR3 DNA reads TGTGCCAGCAGCCTCGACAGGGGCAGTGACGAGCAGTACTTC. Protein product: CASSLDRGSDEQYF.

This sequence joins TRBV5-5 and TRBJ1-3; TRBD1 is a possible D gene (6 bases). Germline V gene sequence: CDR1 SGHKS, CDR2 YYEKEE (reference sequence). V shed 8 bases and J shed 1 base, with 19 bases lying between them. This CDR3 comprises 16 residues. The CDR3 reads CASHRDIGLSGNTIYF. CDR3 nucleotides: TGTGCCAGTCACCGGGACATTGGACTTTCTGGAAACACCATATATTTT. Complete variable domain (other parts from reference TRBV5-5 and TRBJ1-3): DAGVTQSPTHLIKTRGQQVTLRCSPISGHKSVSWYQQVLGQGPQFIFQYYEKEERGRGNFPDRFSARQFPNYSSELNVNALLLGDSALYLCASHRDIGLSGNTIYFGEGSWLTVV.

This clone was seen just once. This sequence joins TRBV30 and TRBJ2-7; 9 nucleotides agree with TRBD2. Germline V gene data show CDR1 as GTSNPN and CDR2 as SVGIG (reference sequence). This CDR3 spans 14 amino acids. V trimming: 3 bases; J trimming: 7 bases; junction bases outside the gene matches: 10. The CDR3 loop reads CAWSPGLAGLEQYF. The CDR3 bases are TGTGCCTGGAGCCCCGGGCTAGCGGGATTAGAGCAGTACTTC.

The count of this clone is one. This chain links TRBV11-3 with TRBJ2-1; D remains ambiguous. V lost 1 base to trimming and J lost 0 bases, with 7 bases between them. The CDR3 is 15 amino acids. Per germline, CDR1 SGHNT and CDR2 YENEEA. The CDR3: CASSLGGLSYNEQFF. The CDR3 DNA reads TGTGCCAGCAGCTTAGGAGGCCTCTCCTACAATGAGCAGTTCTTC.

The genes are TRBV19 and TRBJ1-5, with no clear D. This CDR3 region has 18 residues. V shed 5 bases and J shed 4 bases, with 24 bases lying between them. Germline loops: CDR1 LNHDA, CDR2 SQIVND (reference sequence). The CDR3 nucleotides are TGTGCCAGTAGTGAGGGTTATTGGAGGTTAATACAGAATCAGCCCCAGCATTTT. Its translation: CASSEGYWRLIQNQPQHF.

The V gene is TRBV5-6, the J gene TRBJ2-1, with D unclear. The CDR3 loop spans 15 amino acids. V gave up 3 bases and J gave up 0 bases, with 10 bases separating them. The germline V gene has CDR1 SGHDT and CDR2 YYEEEE. CDR3 DNA sequence: TGTGCCAGCAGCTCCCTTATGAGCTCCTACAATGAGCAGTTCTTC. This sequence encodes CASSSLMSSYNEQFF.

This chain joins TRBV11-3 and TRBJ2-7; maybe TRBD1 (5 bases). The CDR3 covers 15 residues. Per germline, CDR1 SGHNT and CDR2 YENEEA. Trimming left V 0 bases short and J 3 bases short, with 12 bases between. In DNA form, the CDR3 reads TGTGCCAGCAGCTTAGAAGGGGCAGGGTACTACGAGCAGTACTTC. Residues: CASSLEGAGYYEQYF.

The V and J genes are TRBV11-2 and TRBJ1-2; TRBD1 matches 9 bases. This CDR3 is built from 15 residues. With 5 bases clipped from V and 1 base from J, the junction kept 5 bases outside the gene matches. Germline V gene data show CDR1 as SGHAT and CDR2 as FQNNGV. The CDR3 coding sequence is TGTGCCAGCAGCCTATCGACAGGGGGTAACTATGGCTACACCTTC. Amino acids: CASSLSTGGNYGYTF.

This chain uses TRBV5-1 with TRBJ1-1; D uncertain. The germline V and J ends were trimmed by 3 bases and 4 bases, with 16 bases remaining between them. Germline assignment: CDR1 SGHRS and CDR2 YFSETQ. This CDR3 contains 15 residues. The CDR3 bases are TGCGCCAGCAGCTCGGGATTCCGGGCGTCCACTGAAGCTTTCTTT. Amino acids: CASSSGFRASTEAFF.